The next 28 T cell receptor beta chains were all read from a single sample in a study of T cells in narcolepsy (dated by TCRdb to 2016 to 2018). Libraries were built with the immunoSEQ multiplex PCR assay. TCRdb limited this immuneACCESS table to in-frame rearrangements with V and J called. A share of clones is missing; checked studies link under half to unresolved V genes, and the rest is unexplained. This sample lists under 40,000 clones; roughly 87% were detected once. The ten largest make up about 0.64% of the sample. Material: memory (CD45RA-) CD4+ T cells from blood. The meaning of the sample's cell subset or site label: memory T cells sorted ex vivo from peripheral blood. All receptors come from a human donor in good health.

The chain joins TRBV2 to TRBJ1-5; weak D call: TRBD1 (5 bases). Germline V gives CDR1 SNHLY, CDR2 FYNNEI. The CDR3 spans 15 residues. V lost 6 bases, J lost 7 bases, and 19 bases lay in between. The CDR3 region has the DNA TGTGCCAGCAGGGTTAATGGGGGAGGAGGACAGCCCCAGCATTTT. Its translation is CASRVNGGGGQPQHF.

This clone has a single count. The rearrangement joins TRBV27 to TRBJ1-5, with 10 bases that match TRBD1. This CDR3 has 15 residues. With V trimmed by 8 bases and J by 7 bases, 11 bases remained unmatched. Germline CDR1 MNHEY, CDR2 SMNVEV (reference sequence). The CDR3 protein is CASRPRDRGGQPQHF. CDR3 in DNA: TGTGCCAGCCGACCCCGGGACAGGGGAGGGCAGCCCCAGCATTTT.

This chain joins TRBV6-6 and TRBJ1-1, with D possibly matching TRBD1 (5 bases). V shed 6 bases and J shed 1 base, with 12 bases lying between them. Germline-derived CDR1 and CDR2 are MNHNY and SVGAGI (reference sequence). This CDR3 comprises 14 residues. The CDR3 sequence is CASRPLRGNTEAFF. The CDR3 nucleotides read TGTGCCAGCAGACCCCTAAGGGGGAACACTGAAGCTTTCTTT.

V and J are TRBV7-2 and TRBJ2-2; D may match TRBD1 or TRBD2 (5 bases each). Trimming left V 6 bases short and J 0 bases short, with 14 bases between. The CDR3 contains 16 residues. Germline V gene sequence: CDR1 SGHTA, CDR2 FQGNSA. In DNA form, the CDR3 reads TGTGCCAGCAGTCTAGTGGGGACCGCGAACACCGGGGAGCTGTTTTTT. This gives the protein CASSLVGTANTGELFF. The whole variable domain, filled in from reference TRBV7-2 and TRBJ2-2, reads GAGVSQSPSNKVTEKGKDVELRCDPISGHTALYWYRQSLGQGLEFLIYFQGNSAPDKSGLPSDRFSAERTGGSVSTLTIQRTQQEDSAVYLCASSLVGTANTGELFFGEGSRLTVL.

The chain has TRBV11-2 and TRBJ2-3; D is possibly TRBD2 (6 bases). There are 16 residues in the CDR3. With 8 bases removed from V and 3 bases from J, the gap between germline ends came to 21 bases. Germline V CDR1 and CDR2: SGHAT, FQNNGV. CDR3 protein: CASYDFVARGTDTQYF. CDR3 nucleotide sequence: TGTGCCAGCTATGATTTCGTGGCCCGGGGGACAGATACGCAGTATTTT.

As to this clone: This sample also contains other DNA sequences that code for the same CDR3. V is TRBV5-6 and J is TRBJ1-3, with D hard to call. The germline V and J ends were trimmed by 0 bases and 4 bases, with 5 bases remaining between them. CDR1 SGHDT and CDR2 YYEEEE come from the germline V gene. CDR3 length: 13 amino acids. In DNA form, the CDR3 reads TGTGCCAGCAGCTTGGTATGGGGAAACACCATATATTTT. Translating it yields CASSLVWGNTIYF. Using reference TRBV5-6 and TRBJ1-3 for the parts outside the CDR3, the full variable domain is DAGVTQSPTHLIKTRGQQVTLRCSPKSGHDTVSWYQQALGQGPQFIFQYYEEEERQRGNFPDRFSGHQFPNYSSELNVNALLLGDSALYLCASSLVWGNTIYFGEGSWLTVV.

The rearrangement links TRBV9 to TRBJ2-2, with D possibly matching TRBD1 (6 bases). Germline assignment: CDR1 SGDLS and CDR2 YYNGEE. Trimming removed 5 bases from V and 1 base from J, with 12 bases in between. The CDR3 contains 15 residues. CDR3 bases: TGTGCCAGCAGGGGACAAGGATTGAACACCGGGGAGCTGTTTTTT. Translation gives CASRGQGLNTGELFF.

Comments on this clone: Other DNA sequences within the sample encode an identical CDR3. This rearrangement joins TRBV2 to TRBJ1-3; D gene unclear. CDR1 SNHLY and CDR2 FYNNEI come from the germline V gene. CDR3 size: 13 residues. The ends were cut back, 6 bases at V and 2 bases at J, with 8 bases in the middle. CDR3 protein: CASREGPGNTIYF. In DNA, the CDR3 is TGTGCCAGCAGGGAGGGCCCTGGAAACACCATATATTTT. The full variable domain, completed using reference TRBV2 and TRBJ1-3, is EPEVTQTPSHQVTQMGQEVILRCVPISNHLYFYWYRQILGQKVEFLVSFYNNEISEKSEIFDDQFSVERPDGSNFTLKIRSTKLEDSAMYFCASREGPGNTIYFGEGSWLTVV.

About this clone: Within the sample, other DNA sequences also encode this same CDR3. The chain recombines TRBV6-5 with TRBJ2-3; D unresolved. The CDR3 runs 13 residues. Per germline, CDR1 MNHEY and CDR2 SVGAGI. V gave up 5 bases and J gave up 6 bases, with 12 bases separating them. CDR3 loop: CASSNGALDTQYF. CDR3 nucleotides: TGTGCCAGCAGTAATGGCGCTTTGGATACGCAGTATTTT.

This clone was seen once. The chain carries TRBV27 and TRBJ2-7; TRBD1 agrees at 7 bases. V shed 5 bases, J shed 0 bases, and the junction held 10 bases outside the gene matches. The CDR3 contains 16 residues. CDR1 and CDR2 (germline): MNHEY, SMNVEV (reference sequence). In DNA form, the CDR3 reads TGTGCCAGCAGTCTTGGATCGGGACAGAGCTCCTACGAGCAGTACTTC. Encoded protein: CASSLGSGQSSYEQYF.

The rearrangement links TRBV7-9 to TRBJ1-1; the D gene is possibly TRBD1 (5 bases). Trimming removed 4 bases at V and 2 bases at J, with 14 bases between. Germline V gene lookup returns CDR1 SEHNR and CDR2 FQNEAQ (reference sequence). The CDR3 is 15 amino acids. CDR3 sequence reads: CASSSVGGENTEAFF. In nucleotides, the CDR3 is TGTGCCAGCAGCTCAGTGGGAGGGGAAAACACTGAAGCTTTCTTT.

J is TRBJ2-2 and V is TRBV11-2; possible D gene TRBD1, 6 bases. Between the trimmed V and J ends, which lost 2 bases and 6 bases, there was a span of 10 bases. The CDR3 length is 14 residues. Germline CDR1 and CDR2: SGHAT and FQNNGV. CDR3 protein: CASSLRPGAGELFF. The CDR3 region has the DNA TGTGCCAGCAGCTTACGGCCAGGGGCCGGGGAGCTGTTTTTT.

The CDR3 region is CASSQAGGSTDTQYF. The CDR3 nucleotides read TGCGCCAGCAGCCAAGCGGGGGGGAGCACAGATACGCAGTATTTT. This sequence joins TRBV4-1 and TRBJ2-3, with 8 bases matching TRBD2. The CDR3 extends over 15 amino acids. Losses at the gene ends were 1 base for V and 0 bases for J; bases not matched to a gene: 0. Germline CDR1 reads MGHRA; CDR2 reads YSYEKL.

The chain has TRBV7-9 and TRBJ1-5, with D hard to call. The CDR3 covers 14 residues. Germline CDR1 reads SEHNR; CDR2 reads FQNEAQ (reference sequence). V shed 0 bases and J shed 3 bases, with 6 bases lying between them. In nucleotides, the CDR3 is TGTGCCAGCAGCTTAGCAGGGAACAATCAGCCCCAGCATTTT. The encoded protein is CASSLAGNNQPQHF.

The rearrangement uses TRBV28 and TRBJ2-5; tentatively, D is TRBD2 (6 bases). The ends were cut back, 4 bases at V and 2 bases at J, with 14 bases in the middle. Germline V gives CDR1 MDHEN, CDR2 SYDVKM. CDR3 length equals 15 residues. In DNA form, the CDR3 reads TGTGCCAGCAGTTCCTCGGGACTTTCACAAGAGACCCAGTACTTC. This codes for CASSSSGLSQETQYF.

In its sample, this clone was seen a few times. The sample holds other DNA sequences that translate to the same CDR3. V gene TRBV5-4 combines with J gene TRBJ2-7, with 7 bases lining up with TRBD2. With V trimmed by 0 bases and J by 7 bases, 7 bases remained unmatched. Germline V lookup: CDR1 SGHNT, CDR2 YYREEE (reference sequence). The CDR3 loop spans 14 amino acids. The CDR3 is CASSLGGRAREQYF. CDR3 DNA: TGTGCCAGCAGCTTGGGTGGGAGGGCGAGGGAGCAGTACTTC.

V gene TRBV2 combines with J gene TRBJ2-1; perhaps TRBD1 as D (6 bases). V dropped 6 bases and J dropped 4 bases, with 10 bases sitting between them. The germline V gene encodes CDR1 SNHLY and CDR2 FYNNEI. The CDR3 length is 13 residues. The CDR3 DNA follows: TGTGCCAGCAGCGTAGGACAGTACAATGAGCAGTTCTTC. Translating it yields CASSVGQYNEQFF.

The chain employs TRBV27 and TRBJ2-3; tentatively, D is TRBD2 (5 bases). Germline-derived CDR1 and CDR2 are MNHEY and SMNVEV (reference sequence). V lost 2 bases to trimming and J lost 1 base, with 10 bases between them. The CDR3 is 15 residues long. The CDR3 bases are TGTGCCAGCAGTTTAAGAGAACTAGGCACAGATACGCAGTATTTT. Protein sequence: CASSLRELGTDTQYF.

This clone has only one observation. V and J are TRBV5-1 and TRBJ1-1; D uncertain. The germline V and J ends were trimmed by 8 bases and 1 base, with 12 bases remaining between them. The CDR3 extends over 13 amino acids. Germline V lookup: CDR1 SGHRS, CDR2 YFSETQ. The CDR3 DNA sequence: TGCGCCAGTTCCTTCTCCGAGAACACTGAAGCTTTCTTT. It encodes CASSFSENTEAFF.

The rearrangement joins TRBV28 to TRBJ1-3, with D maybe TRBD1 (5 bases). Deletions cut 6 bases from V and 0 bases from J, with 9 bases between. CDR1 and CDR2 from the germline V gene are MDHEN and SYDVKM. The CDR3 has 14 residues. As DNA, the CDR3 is TGTGCCAGCAGCCGTGGGGGCTCTGGAAACACCATATATTTT. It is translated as CASSRGGSGNTIYF.

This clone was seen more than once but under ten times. CDR3 bases: TGCGCCAGCAGCCTAGGGGGCGGCTATGGCTACACCTTC. Amino acid sequence: CASSLGGGYGYTF. This sequence joins TRBV4-3 and TRBJ1-2, with 7 bases matching TRBD1. V lost 4 bases, J lost 4 bases, and 3 bases stayed unmatched. CDR1 is LGHNA, CDR2 YSLEER, per germline. The CDR3 is made up of 13 amino acids.

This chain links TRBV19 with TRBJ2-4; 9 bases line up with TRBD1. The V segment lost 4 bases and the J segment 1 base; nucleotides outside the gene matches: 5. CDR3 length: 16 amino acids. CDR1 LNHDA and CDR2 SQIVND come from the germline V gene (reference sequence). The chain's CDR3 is CASSSTGGMAKNIQYF. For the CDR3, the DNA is TGTGCCAGTAGTAGTACAGGGGGCATGGCCAAAAACATTCAGTACTTC. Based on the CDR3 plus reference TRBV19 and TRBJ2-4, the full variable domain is DGGITQSPKYLFRKEGQNVTLSCEQNLNHDAMYWYRQDPGQGLRLIYYSQIVNDFQKGDIAEGYSVSREKKESFPLTVTSAQKNPTAFYLCASSSTGGMAKNIQYFGAGTRLSVL.

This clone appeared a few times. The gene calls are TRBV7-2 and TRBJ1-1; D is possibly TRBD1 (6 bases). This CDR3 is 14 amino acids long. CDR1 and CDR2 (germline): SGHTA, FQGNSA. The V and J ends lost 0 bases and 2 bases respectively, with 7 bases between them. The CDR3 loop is CASSLAGGNTEAFF. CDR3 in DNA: TGTGCCAGCAGCTTAGCCGGGGGCAACACTGAAGCTTTCTTT. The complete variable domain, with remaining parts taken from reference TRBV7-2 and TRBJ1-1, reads GAGVSQSPSNKVTEKGKDVELRCDPISGHTALYWYRQSLGQGLEFLIYFQGNSAPDKSGLPSDRFSAERTGGSVSTLTIQRTQQEDSAVYLCASSLAGGNTEAFFGQGTRLTVV.

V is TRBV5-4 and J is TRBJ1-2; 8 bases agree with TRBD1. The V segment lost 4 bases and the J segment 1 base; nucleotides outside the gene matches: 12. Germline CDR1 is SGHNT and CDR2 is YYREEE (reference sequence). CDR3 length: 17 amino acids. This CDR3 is CASSQGGGTGGNYGYTF. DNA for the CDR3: TGTGCCAGCAGCCAGGGTGGTGGGACAGGCGGTAACTATGGCTACACCTTC.

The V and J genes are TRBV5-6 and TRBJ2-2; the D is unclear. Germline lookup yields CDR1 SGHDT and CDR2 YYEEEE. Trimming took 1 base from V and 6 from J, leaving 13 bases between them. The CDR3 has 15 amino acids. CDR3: CASSLLGPSAGELFF. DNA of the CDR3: TGTGCCAGCAGCTTGCTAGGGCCTTCCGCCGGGGAGCTGTTTTTT.

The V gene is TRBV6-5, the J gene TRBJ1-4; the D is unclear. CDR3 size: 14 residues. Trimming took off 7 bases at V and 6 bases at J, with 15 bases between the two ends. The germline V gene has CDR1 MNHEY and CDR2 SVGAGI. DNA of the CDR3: TGTGCCAGCACCCTCAGCCATGGGGATGAAAAACTGTTTTTT. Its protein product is CASTLSHGDEKLFF.

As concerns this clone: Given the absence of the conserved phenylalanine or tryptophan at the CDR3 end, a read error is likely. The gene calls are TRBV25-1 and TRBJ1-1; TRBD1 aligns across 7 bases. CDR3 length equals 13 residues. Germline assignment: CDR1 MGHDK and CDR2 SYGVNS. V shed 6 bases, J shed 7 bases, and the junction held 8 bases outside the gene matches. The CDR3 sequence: CASSLTDRLEAFS. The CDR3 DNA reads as TGTGCCAGCAGCTTAACGGACAGGCTTGAAGCTTTCTCT.

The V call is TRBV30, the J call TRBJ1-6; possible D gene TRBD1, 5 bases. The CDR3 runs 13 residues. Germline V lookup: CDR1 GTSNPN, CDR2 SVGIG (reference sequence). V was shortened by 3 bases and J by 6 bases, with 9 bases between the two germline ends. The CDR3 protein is CAWRGPINSPLHF. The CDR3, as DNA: TGTGCCTGGAGGGGGCCTATTAATTCACCCCTCCACTTT.